The entry below gives a single T cell receptor beta chain sequence along with its context. Germline V gives CDR1 SGHRS, CDR2 YFSETQ. The CDR3 runs 12 residues. TCRalpha along with TCRbeta cDNA was subjected to two nested PCRs lasting 16 and 9 cycles. TCRdb reprocessed the 5' RACE reads and stores each CDR3 protein as one record, lacking DNA. The sample's table shows roughly 150,000 distinct CDR3 sequences. The sample is drawn from a study of monozygotic twins with inflammatory bowel disease. Sequenced sample: blood. The TCR was taken from a human donor with ulcerative colitis or Crohn's disease, or a healthy co-twin of an affected twin (not recorded which). V gene TRBV5-1 combines with J gene TRBJ2-7. This CDR3 reads CASSLVRYEQYF.